Following are 16 T cell receptor beta chains from one sample sequenced in a study of T cell responses to AZD1222 COVID-19 vaccine. TCRdb's table, derived via immunoSEQ multiplex PCR, lists solely in-frame clones and lacks some. Of approximately 89,000 clones listed, about 88% were seen once; the top ten hold 2.5% to 3.5%. This material consisted of peripheral blood, taken on day 0 of AZD1222 vaccination. The receptors come from an adult in good health.

The chain links TRBV6-4 to TRBJ1-5; tentatively, D is TRBD1 (5 bases). This CDR3 contains 17 residues. Germline loops: CDR1 MRHNA, CDR2 SNTAGT. Trimming stripped 8 bases from V and 0 bases from J, with 20 bases between. The CDR3 loop is CASEGGRGDYSNQPQHF. For the CDR3, the DNA is TGTGCCAGCGAGGGCGGGCGGGGGGATTATAGCAATCAGCCCCAGCATTTT.

The rearrangement joins TRBV5-4 to TRBJ1-2, with D unresolved. The CDR3 contains 14 residues. CDR1 is SGHNT and CDR2 is YYREEE in the germline V gene (reference sequence). V was clipped by 4 bases and J by 0 bases, with 10 bases between them. The CDR3 nucleotides read TGTGCCAGCAGCCCGGCCCTAGCTAACTATGGCTACACCTTC. It is translated as CASSPALANYGYTF.

The chain recombines TRBV5-4 with TRBJ2-2; D gene uncertain. This CDR3 is 12 amino acids long. The germline CDR1 and CDR2 sequences are SGHNT and YYREEE (reference sequence). Trimming pared 4 bases from V and 4 bases from J, leaving 5 bases between. The CDR3 here is CASSPFTGELFF. The CDR3 nucleotides read TGTGCCAGCAGCCCCTTCACCGGGGAGCTGTTTTTT.

The chain combines TRBV2 with TRBJ1-1; D is uncertain. CDR1 and CDR2 (germline): SNHLY, FYNNEI. There are 13 residues in the CDR3. Trimming stripped 8 bases from V and 6 bases from J, with 16 bases between. Here the CDR3 reads CASLRYNRAEAFF. CDR3 nucleotide sequence: TGTGCCAGCCTGAGGTATAATCGCGCTGAAGCTTTCTTT.

This clone has just one count. The V call is TRBV6-4, the J call TRBJ2-3; the match to TRBD2 covers 10 bases. Germline trimming cut 0 bases from V and 5 bases from J; bases unmatched to any gene: 2. There are 15 residues in the CDR3. Germline loops: CDR1 MRHNA, CDR2 SNTAGT. CDR3 in amino acids: CASSDSSGGVDTQYF. The CDR3 bases are TGTGCCAGCAGTGACTCCAGCGGGGGGGTAGATACGCAGTATTTT.

The chain combines TRBV7-6 with TRBJ2-3; D is unclear. V was trimmed by 4 bases and J by 5 bases, leaving 4 bases between them. The germline V gene has CDR1 SGHVS and CDR2 FNYEAQ. This CDR3 has 11 amino acids. The CDR3: CASSSEDTQYF. In DNA form, the CDR3 reads TGTGCCAGCAGCTCAGAAGATACGCAGTATTTT. Supplemented by reference TRBV7-6 and TRBJ2-3, the full variable domain reads GAGVSQSPRYKVTKRGQDVALRCDPISGHVSLYWYRQALGQGPEFLTYFNYEAQQDKSGLPNDRFSAERPEGSISTLTIQRTEQRDSAMYRCASSSEDTQYFGPGTRLTVL.

This sequence joins TRBV19 and TRBJ1-2; 9 bases map to TRBD1. This CDR3 is 15 amino acids long. J gave up 1 base and V 6 bases, and 6 bases lay outside the gene matches. The germline V gene has CDR1 LNHDA and CDR2 SQIVND (reference sequence). CDR3 sequence (DNA): TGTGCCAGTAGCCAAACAGGGGGCATTAACTATGGCTACACCTTC. Its translation is CASSQTGGINYGYTF.

The chain joins TRBV4-1 to TRBJ2-2; D possibly corresponds to TRBD1 (5 bases). The CDR3 is 15 residues long. V lost 2 bases, J lost 2 bases, and 9 bases lay in between. The germline V gene encodes CDR1 MGHRA and CDR2 YSYEKL. The CDR3 DNA is TGCGCCAGCAGCCAAATGACAGTTAACACCGGGGAGCTGTTTTTT. It yields the protein CASSQMTVNTGELFF.

This chain links TRBV11-2 with TRBJ2-1, with D possibly being TRBD2 (6 bases). The CDR3 loop spans 13 amino acids. Germline V gives CDR1 SGHAT, CDR2 FQNNGV. V was shortened by 2 bases and J by 8 bases, with 10 bases between the two germline ends. The CDR3 loop is CASSLTPGDEQFF. For the CDR3, the DNA is TGTGCCAGCAGCTTAACGCCGGGGGATGAGCAGTTCTTC. Full variable domain (missing parts from reference TRBV11-2 and TRBJ2-1): EAGVAQSPRYKIIEKRQSVAFWCNPISGHATLYWYQQILGQGPKLLIQFQNNGVVDDSQLPKDRFSAERLKGVDSTLKIQPAKLEDSAVYLCASSLTPGDEQFFGPGTRLTVL.

A few counts support this clone. V is TRBV18 and J is TRBJ2-7; 8 bases align to TRBD2. V shed 2 bases and J 2 bases; nucleotides not matched to a gene: 5. This CDR3 has 15 amino acids. Germline assignment: CDR1 KGHSH and CDR2 LQKENI. The CDR3: CASSPSNGGAYEQYF. In DNA, the CDR3 is TGTGCCAGCTCACCATCGAACGGGGGGGCCTACGAGCAGTACTTC.

This chain connects TRBV28 to TRBJ2-7; 8 nucleotides line up with TRBD1. This CDR3 comprises 17 residues. Germline V lookup: CDR1 MDHEN, CDR2 SYDVKM. The V and J ends lost 6 bases and 2 bases, in that order; junction bases with no gene match: 15. The CDR3 loop reads CASRGFWTGNIAYEQYF. For the CDR3, the DNA is TGTGCCAGCAGGGGGTTTTGGACAGGGAATATCGCCTACGAGCAGTACTTC.

The gene calls are TRBV27 and TRBJ1-1; D is possibly TRBD1 (5 bases). Germline V lookup: CDR1 MNHEY, CDR2 SMNVEV (reference sequence). Trimming stripped 3 bases from V and 0 bases from J, with 11 bases between. The CDR3 runs 15 residues. The CDR3 bases are TGTGCCAGCAGTTTGGGGCAGGGCTTGAACACTGAAGCTTTCTTT. Protein sequence: CASSLGQGLNTEAFF.

This chain uses TRBV7-2 with TRBJ2-3; 9 bases are shared with TRBD1. The CDR3 is 17 amino acids. CDR1 and CDR2 from the germline V gene are SGHTA and FQGNSA. V shed 1 base and J 6 bases; nucleotides not matched to a gene: 11. CDR3: CASSLDQPGTGLDTQYF. In DNA form, the CDR3 reads TGTGCCAGCAGCTTAGACCAGCCCGGGACAGGGTTGGATACGCAGTATTTT.

This clone showed up just once. V usage is TRBV18 and J usage is TRBJ2-5; 9 nucleotides agree with TRBD1. The CDR3 length is 14 residues. The germline V gene has CDR1 KGHSH and CDR2 LQKENI. The J segment lost 2 bases and the V segment lost 3 bases, leaving 1 base of the junction unmatched. This CDR3 reads CASSPTGGQETQYF. The DNA for the CDR3 is TGTGCCAGCTCACCGACAGGGGGGCAAGAGACCCAGTACTTC.

The chain recombines TRBV28 with TRBJ1-2, with D tentatively TRBD1 (5 bases). Germline V gene lookup returns CDR1 MDHEN and CDR2 SYDVKM. V was clipped by 6 bases and J by 3 bases, with 11 bases between them. The CDR3 consists of 13 residues. Written as DNA, the CDR3 is TGTGCCAGCAGCCCCAGGGATCACTATGGCTACACCTTC. It encodes CASSPRDHYGYTF.

The rearrangement links TRBV14 to TRBJ2-3; D is perhaps TRBD2 (6 bases). The germline gives CDR1 SGHDN, CDR2 FVKESK. Trimming cost V 6 bases and J 7 bases, with 14 bases left between them. The CDR3 runs 13 residues. This CDR3 reads CASRAEGVNTQYF. The CDR3 nucleotides are TGTGCCAGCAGGGCGGAGGGCGTCAATACGCAGTATTTT.